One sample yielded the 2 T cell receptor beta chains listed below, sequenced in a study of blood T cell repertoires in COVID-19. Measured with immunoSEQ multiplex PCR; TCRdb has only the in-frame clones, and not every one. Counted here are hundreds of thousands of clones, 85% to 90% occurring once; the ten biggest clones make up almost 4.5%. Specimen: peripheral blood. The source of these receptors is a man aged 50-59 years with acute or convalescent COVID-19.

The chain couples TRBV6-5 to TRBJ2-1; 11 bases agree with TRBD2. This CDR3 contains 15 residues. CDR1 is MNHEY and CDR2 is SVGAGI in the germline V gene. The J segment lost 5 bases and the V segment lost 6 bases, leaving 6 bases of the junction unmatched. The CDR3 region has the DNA TGTGCCAGCAGCTTGACTAGCGGGATTAACAATGAGCAGTTCTTC. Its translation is CASSLTSGINNEQFF.

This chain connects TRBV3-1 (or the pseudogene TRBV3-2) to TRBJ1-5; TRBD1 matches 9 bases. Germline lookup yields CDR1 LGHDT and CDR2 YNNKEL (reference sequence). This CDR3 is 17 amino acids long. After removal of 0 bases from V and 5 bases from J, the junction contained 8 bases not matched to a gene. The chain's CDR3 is CASSQEDRGRGHQPQHF. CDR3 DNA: TGTGCCAGCAGCCAAGAGGACAGGGGCCGGGGACATCAGCCCCAGCATTTT.